The 11 T cell receptor beta chains below were found in one sample sequenced in a study of Ad26.COV2.S vaccination and SARS-CoV-2 variants. Treatment reported: over 15 received Ad26.COV2.S at low or high dose, single or two shots; about five received placebo; per-sample allocation not given. The study sampled participants on day 63 after the first vaccine or placebo injection. Sequencing used immunoSEQ multiplex PCR; TCRdb keeps in-frame clones, though not all of them. The sample comprises about 350,000 clones, approximately 84% of which are singletons, and about 3.5% rests with the top ten. Specimen: peripheral blood, collected in a trial of Ad26.COV2.S vaccine versus placebo. All receptors derive from a person between 18 and 65 years old who received the Ad26.COV2.S COVID-19 vaccine or a placebo.

The chain recombines TRBV5-6 with TRBJ1-2, with 12 bases that match TRBD1. The V gene's germline CDR1 is SGHDT and CDR2 YYEEEE. The ends lost 4 bases at V and 1 base at J; junction bases unmatched: 8. The CDR3 is made up of 17 amino acids. CDR3 sequence (DNA): TGTGCCAGCAGCCCCGGGACAGGGGGCCGATTTAACTATGGCTACACCTTC. Its protein product is CASSPGTGGRFNYGYTF. Drawing the rest from reference TRBV5-6 and TRBJ1-2, the complete variable domain is DAGVTQSPTHLIKTRGQQVTLRCSPKSGHDTVSWYQQALGQGPQFIFQYYEEEERQRGNFPDRFSGHQFPNYSSELNVNALLLGDSALYLCASSPGTGGRFNYGYTFGSGTRLTVV.

The chain combines TRBV11-2 with TRBJ1-4, with D hard to call. V was cut by 6 bases and J by 4 bases, with 9 bases left in between. The CDR3 consists of 13 residues. Germline values: CDR1 SGHAT, CDR2 FQNNGV. The CDR3 DNA sequence: TGTGCCAGCAGATTCCCGGGTAATGAAAAACTGTTTTTT. The encoded protein is CASRFPGNEKLFF.

The chain employs TRBV9 and TRBJ2-1, with a possible D match to TRBD2 (6 bases). CDR3 length: 17 amino acids. Trimming left V 4 bases short and J 4 bases short, with 21 bases between. CDR1 SGDLS and CDR2 YYNGEE come from the germline V gene. CDR3: CASSPSLSRGLYNEQFF. CDR3 DNA: TGTGCCAGCAGCCCCTCGTTGTCGCGGGGATTATACAATGAGCAGTTCTTC. Using reference TRBV9 and TRBJ2-1 for the parts outside the CDR3, the full variable domain is DSGVTQTPKHLITATGQRVTLRCSPRSGDLSVYWYQQSLDQGLQFLIQYYNGEERAKGNILERFSAQQFPDLHSELNLSSLELGDSALYFCASSPSLSRGLYNEQFFGPGTRLTVL.

The CDR3 here is CASSFYPHNQPQHF. The CDR3 DNA reads as TGTGCCAGCAGCTTCTACCCCCACAATCAGCCCCAGCATTTT. The chain is built from TRBV5-4 and TRBJ1-5; D not resolved. The ends were cut back, 2 bases at V and 3 bases at J, with 9 bases in the middle. The CDR3 is 14 residues long. The germline CDR1 and CDR2 sequences are SGHNT and YYREEE (reference sequence).

The chain recombines TRBV2 with TRBJ1-5, with a possible D match to TRBD1 (5 bases). Trimming shortened V by 7 bases and J by 6 bases, and 19 bases separated the two germline ends. The CDR3 contains 15 residues. Per the germline V gene, CDR1 is SNHLY and CDR2 is FYNNEI. Here the CDR3 reads CASTRIWGGGQPQHF. CDR3 in DNA: TGTGCCAGCACACGGATTTGGGGTGGGGGTCAGCCCCAGCATTTT.

The rearrangement joins TRBV3-1 (or the pseudogene TRBV3-2) to TRBJ1-2; 9 bases align to TRBD1. The germline gives CDR1 LGHDT, CDR2 YNNKEL (reference sequence). With V trimmed by 1 base and J by 5 bases, 8 bases remained unmatched. The CDR3 consists of 16 residues. The CDR3 protein is CASSQAYRGLEYGYTF. CDR3 sequence (DNA): TGTGCCAGCAGCCAAGCCTACAGGGGGCTGGAATATGGCTACACCTTC.

This chain connects TRBV18 to TRBJ2-3; 8 bases line up with TRBD2. V dropped 3 bases and J dropped 2; count of bases not matched to a gene: 4. This CDR3 has 15 amino acids. Germline-derived CDR1 and CDR2 are KGHSH and LQKENI. In DNA, the CDR3 is TGTGCCAGCTCACCTAGCGGGGCGCACACAGATACGCAGTATTTT. Its protein product is CASSPSGAHTDTQYF.

This clone is a singleton in its sample. CDR3 coding DNA: TGTGCCAGCAGCGGCTTCGGACAGGGGGCAAAATACGAGCAGTACTTC. It encodes CASSGFGQGAKYEQYF. The V call is TRBV9, the J call TRBJ2-7; 11 bases align to TRBD1. Trimming took 3 bases from V and 4 from J; bases not matched to a gene: 9. Germline-derived CDR1 and CDR2 are SGDLS and YYNGEE. The CDR3 sequence is 16 residues long.

The chain employs TRBV30 and TRBJ1-2, with 7 bases aligning to TRBD1. The CDR3 sequence is 13 residues long. After removal of 3 bases from V and 4 bases from J, the junction contained 5 bases not matched to a gene. Germline values: CDR1 GTSNPN, CDR2 SVGIG (reference sequence). CDR3 in DNA: TGTGCCTGGAGACAGGGGATGTCCTATGGCTACACCTTC. It codes for CAWRQGMSYGYTF. Filled out from reference TRBV30 and TRBJ1-2, the complete variable domain reads SQTIHQWPATLVQPVGSPLSLECTVEGTSNPNLYWYRQAAGRGLQLLFYSVGIGQISSEVPQNLSASRPQDRQFILSSKKLLLSDSGFYLCAWRQGMSYGYTFGSGTRLTVV.

The chain links TRBV5-1 to TRBJ2-1; TRBD1 is a possible D gene (6 bases). In germline, CDR1 is SGHRS, CDR2 YFSETQ. The CDR3 has 15 amino acids. The V end lost 4 bases, the J end lost 6 bases, and 17 bases lay between the germline ends. The CDR3 loop reads CASSPQGIFPNEQFF. The CDR3 DNA reads as TGCGCCAGCAGCCCACAGGGTATTTTCCCCAATGAGCAGTTCTTC.

The chain links TRBV18 to TRBJ2-3; no clear D. Germline V gene sequence: CDR1 KGHSH, CDR2 LQKENI. The ends were cut back, 6 bases at V and 2 bases at J, with 12 bases in the middle. This CDR3 is 14 amino acids long. The CDR3 DNA reads TGTGCCAGCTCCCCTTCCGGCCTCACAGATACGCAGTATTTT. Protein: CASSPSGLTDTQYF.